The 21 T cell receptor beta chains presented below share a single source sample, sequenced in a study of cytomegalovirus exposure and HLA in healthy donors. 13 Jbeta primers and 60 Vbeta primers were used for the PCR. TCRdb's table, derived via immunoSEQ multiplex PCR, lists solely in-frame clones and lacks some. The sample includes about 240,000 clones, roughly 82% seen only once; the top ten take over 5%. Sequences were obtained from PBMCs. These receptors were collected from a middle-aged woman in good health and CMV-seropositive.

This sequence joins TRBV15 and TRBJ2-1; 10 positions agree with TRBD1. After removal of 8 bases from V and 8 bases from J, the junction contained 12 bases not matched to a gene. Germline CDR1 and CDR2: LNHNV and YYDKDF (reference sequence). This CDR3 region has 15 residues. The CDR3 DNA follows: TGTGCCACCTGTACCACGGGACAGGGGCGCGATGAGCAGTTCTTC. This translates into CATCTTGQGRDEQFF.

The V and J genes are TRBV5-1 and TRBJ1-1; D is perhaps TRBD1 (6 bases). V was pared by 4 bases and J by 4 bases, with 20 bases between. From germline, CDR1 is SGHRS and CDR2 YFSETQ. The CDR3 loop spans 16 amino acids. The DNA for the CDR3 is TGCGCCAGCAGCATGGGACCGGGACAAATAGGCACTGAAGCTTTCTTT. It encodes CASSMGPGQIGTEAFF.

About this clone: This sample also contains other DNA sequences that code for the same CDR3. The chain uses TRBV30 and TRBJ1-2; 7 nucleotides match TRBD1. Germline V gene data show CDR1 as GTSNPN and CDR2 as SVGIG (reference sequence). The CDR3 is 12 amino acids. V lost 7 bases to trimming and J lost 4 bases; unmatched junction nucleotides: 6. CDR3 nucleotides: TGTGCCTACCTCGGGACAGTCTATGGCTACACCTTC. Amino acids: CAYLGTVYGYTF.

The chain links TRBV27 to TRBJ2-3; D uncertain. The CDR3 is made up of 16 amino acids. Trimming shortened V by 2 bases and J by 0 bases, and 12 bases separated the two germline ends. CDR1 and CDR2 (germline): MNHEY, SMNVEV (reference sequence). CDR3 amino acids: CASSLSVGTSTDTQYF. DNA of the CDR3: TGTGCCAGCAGTTTAAGTGTTGGTACTAGCACAGATACGCAGTATTTT.

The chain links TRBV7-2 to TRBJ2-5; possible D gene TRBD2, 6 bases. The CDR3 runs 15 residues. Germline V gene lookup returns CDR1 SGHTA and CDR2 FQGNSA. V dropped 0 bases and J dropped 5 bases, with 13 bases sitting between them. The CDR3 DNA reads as TGTGCCAGCAGCTTAGCGGGGGGACGCGAGGAGACCCAGTACTTC. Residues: CASSLAGGREETQYF.

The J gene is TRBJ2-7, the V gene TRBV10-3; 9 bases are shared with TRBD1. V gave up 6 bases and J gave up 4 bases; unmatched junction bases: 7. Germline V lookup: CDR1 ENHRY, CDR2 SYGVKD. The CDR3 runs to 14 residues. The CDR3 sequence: CAIRGTGPTYEQYF. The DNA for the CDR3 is TGTGCCATCAGAGGGACAGGGCCTACTTACGAGCAGTACTTC.

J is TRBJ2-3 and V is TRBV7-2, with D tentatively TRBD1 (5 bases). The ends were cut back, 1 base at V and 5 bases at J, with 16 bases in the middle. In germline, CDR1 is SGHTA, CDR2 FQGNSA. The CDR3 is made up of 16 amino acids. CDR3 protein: CASSLVGGQGRDTQYF. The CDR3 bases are TGTGCCAGCAGCTTAGTGGGTGGGCAGGGTAGAGATACGCAGTATTTT. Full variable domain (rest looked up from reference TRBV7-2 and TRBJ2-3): GAGVSQSPSNKVTEKGKDVELRCDPISGHTALYWYRQSLGQGLEFLIYFQGNSAPDKSGLPSDRFSAERTGGSVSTLTIQRTQQEDSAVYLCASSLVGGQGRDTQYFGPGTRLTVL.

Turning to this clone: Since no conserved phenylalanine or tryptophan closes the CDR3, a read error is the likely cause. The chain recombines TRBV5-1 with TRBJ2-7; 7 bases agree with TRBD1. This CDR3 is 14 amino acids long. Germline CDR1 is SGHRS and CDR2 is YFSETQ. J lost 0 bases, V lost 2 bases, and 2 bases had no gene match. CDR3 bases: TGCGCCAGCAGCTTTACAGGGGACTCCTACGAGCAGTACCTC. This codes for CASSFTGDSYEQYL.

The CDR3 here is CAWSPQRGGTDTQYF. In nucleotides, the CDR3 is TGTGCCTGGAGTCCCCAGCGGGGGGGCACAGATACGCAGTATTTT. The genes are TRBV30 and TRBJ2-3; 9 bases are a match to TRBD2. Germline-derived CDR1 and CDR2 are GTSNPN and SVGIG (reference sequence). Trimming cost V 2 bases and J 1 base; bases outside gene matches: 4. This CDR3 has 15 residues.

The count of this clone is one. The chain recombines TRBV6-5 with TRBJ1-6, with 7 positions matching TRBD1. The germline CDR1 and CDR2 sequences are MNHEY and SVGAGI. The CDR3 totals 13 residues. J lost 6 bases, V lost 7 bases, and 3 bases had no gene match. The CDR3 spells CASTGQVNSPLHF. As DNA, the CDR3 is TGTGCCAGCACAGGACAGGTTAATTCACCCCTCCACTTT.

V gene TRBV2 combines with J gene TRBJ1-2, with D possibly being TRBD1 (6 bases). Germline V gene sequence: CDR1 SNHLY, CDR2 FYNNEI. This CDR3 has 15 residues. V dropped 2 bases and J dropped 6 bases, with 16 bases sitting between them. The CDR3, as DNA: TGTGCCAGCAGTGAAATCGGGGGGGGGCTTCATGGCTACACCTTC. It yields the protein CASSEIGGGLHGYTF.

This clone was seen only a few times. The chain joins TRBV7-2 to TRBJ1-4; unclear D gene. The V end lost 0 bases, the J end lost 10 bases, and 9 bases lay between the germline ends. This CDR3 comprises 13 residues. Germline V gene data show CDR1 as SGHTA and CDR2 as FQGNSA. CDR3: CASSLASGIKLFF. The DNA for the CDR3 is TGTGCCAGCAGCTTAGCATCCGGTATAAAACTGTTTTTT.

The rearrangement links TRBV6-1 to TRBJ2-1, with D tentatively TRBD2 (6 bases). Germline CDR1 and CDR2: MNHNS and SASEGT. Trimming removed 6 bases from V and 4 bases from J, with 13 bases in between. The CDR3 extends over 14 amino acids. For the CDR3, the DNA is TGTGCCAGCAGCCCCGGGACTGAATACAATGAGCAGTTCTTC. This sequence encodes CASSPGTEYNEQFF.

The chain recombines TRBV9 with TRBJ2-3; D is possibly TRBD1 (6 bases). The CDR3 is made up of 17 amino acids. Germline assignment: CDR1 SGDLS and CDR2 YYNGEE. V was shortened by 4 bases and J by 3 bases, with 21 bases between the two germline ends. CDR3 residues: CASSPERRGSRTDTQYF. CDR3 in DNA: TGTGCCAGCAGCCCGGAGCGAAGGGGGAGTAGGACAGATACGCAGTATTTT.

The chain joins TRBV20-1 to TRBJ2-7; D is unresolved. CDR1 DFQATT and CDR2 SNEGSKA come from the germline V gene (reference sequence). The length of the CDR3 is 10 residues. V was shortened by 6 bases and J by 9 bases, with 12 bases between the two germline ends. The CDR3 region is CSAIAGRQYF. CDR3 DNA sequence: TGCAGTGCCATTGCAGGTCGGCAGTACTTC.

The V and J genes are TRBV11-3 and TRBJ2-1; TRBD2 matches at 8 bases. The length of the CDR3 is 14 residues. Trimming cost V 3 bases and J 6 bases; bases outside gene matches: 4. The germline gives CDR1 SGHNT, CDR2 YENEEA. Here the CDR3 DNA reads TGTGCCAGCAGCTTCCTAGCGGGCCTCAATGAGCAGTTCTTC. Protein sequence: CASSFLAGLNEQFF.

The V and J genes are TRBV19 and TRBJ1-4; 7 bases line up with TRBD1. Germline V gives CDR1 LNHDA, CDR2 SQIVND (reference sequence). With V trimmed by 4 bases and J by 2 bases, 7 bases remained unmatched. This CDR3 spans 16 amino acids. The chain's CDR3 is CASSKYSTGTNEKLFF. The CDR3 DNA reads TGTGCCAGTAGTAAATACTCGACAGGGACTAATGAAAAACTGTTTTTT.

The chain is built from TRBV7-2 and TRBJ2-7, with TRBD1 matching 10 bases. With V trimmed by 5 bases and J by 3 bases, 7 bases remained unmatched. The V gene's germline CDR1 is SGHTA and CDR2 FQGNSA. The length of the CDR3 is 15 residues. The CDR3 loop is CASSTGQGGLYEQYF. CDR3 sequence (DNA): TGTGCCAGCAGCACTGGACAGGGGGGACTCTACGAGCAGTACTTC.

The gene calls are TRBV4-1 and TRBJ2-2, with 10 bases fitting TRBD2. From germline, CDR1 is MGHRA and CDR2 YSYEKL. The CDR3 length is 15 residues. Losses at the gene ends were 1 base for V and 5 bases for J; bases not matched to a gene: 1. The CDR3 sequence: CASSQGLAGTGELFF. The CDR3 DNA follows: TGCGCCAGCAGCCAAGGACTAGCGGGTACCGGGGAGCTGTTTTTT.

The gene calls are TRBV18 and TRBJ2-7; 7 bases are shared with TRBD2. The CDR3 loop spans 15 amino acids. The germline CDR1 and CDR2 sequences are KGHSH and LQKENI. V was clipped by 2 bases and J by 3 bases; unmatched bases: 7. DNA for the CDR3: TGTGCCAGCTCACCAGCGGCTAGCGGCCTCTACGAGCAGTACTTC. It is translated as CASSPAASGLYEQYF.

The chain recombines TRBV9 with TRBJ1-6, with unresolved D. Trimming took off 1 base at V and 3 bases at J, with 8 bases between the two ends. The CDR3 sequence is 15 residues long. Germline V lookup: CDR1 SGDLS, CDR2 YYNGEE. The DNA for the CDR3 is TGTGCCAGCAGCGTAAGCCAGGACTATAATTCACCCCTCCACTTT. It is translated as CASSVSQDYNSPLHF.